This entry lists 17 T cell receptor beta chains sequenced from one sample in a study of control samples from healthy donors and cancer patients. Profiling relied on immunoSEQ multiplex PCR, and the TCRdb table lists in-frame clones only, not all of them. Of about 140,000 clones listed, 91% are singletons. Input material: blood. The receptors derive from a man in his thirties or forties in good health.

The rearrangement joins TRBV30 to TRBJ1-2; 9 bases match TRBD1. This CDR3 is 14 amino acids long. Per germline, CDR1 GTSNPN and CDR2 SVGIG (reference sequence). The V and J ends lost 0 bases and 3 bases, in that order; junction bases with no gene match: 2. This chain's CDR3 is CAWSVGQGHYGYTF. The DNA of the CDR3 is TGTGCCTGGAGTGTCGGACAGGGGCACTATGGCTACACCTTC.

CDR3 in DNA: TGTGCCAGCAGCACTAGCAGGACAGATACGCAGTATTTT. Protein sequence: CASSTSRTDTQYF. The chain uses TRBV7-8 and TRBJ2-3; perhaps TRBD2 as D (6 bases). The CDR3 totals 13 residues. Trimming took 5 bases from V and 3 from J, leaving 9 bases between them. Germline V gene sequence: CDR1 SGHVS, CDR2 FQNEAQ.

V and J are TRBV19 and TRBJ1-2; a weak D match, TRBD1 (5 bases). The CDR3 is 14 residues long. V shed 5 bases and J shed 5 bases, with 15 bases lying between them. From germline, CDR1 is LNHDA and CDR2 SQIVND (reference sequence). The CDR3 DNA reads TGTGCCAGTAGTTCGGGACCGCCGGGTTATGGCTACACCTTC. This sequence encodes CASSSGPPGYGYTF.

Comment on this clone: This CDR3 is also generated by other DNA sequences in the sample. The chain joins TRBV28 to TRBJ2-7; the D gene is possibly TRBD2 (7 bases). Looked up from germline, CDR1 is MDHEN and CDR2 is SYDVKM. The CDR3 is made up of 14 amino acids. V lost 2 bases, J lost 3 bases, and 11 bases lay in between. CDR3 nucleotide sequence: TGTGCCAGCAGTTTAGGGGGGGGGCGCTACGAGCAGTACTTC. Protein: CASSLGGGRYEQYF.

The chain combines TRBV18 with TRBJ1-2; TRBD1 agrees at 9 bases. V was clipped by 4 bases and J by 5 bases; unmatched bases: 11. CDR1 and CDR2 (germline): KGHSH, LQKENI. The CDR3 runs to 16 residues. CDR3 sequence: CASSRGTGKESYGYTF. The CDR3 DNA is TGTGCCAGCTCACGAGGGACAGGGAAGGAGTCATATGGCTACACCTTC.

This clone was seen once. The DNA of the CDR3 is TGTGCCAGCAGCTTAACAGGTATCCCGGGGGATACGCAGTATTTT. Encoded protein: CASSLTGIPGDTQYF. V is TRBV7-3 and J is TRBJ2-3, with D possibly being TRBD2 (5 bases). The CDR3 has 15 amino acids. The V end lost 0 bases, the J end lost 6 bases, and 13 bases lay between the germline ends. Germline-derived CDR1 and CDR2 are SGHTA and FQGTGA.

The table lists this clone with a count of one. This chain uses TRBV15 with TRBJ1-4; D may be TRBD1 (5 bases). The CDR3 has 16 amino acids. The germline gives CDR1 LNHNV, CDR2 YYDKDF (reference sequence). Trimming pared 0 bases from V and 8 bases from J, leaving 16 bases between. CDR3 residues: CATSRDKGREREKLFF. The CDR3 DNA follows: TGTGCCACCAGCAGAGATAAGGGCAGGGAAAGAGAAAAACTGTTTTTT.

The rearrangement uses TRBV7-7 and TRBJ2-1, with 7 bases matching TRBD1. Germline V lookup: CDR1 SSHAT, CDR2 FNYEAQ (reference sequence). J lost 5 bases, V lost 5 bases, and 6 bases had no gene match. CDR3 length equals 14 residues. CDR3 amino acids: CASSMGQFNNEQFF. CDR3 DNA: TGTGCCAGCAGCATGGGACAGTTCAACAATGAGCAGTTCTTC.

The chain recombines TRBV7-2 with TRBJ1-1; 7 positions match TRBD1. The CDR3 sequence is 13 residues long. V shed 5 bases and J 7 bases; nucleotides not matched to a gene: 7. Germline assignment: CDR1 SGHTA and CDR2 FQGNSA. The DNA of the CDR3 is TGTGCCAGCAGCACCCGACAGGGTGTTGAAGCTTTCTTT. Protein product: CASSTRQGVEAFF.

The V and J genes are TRBV29-1 and TRBJ2-5; a possible D gene is TRBD2 (7 bases). The germline V and J ends were trimmed by 2 bases and 2 bases, with 15 bases remaining between them. This CDR3 region has 15 residues. The germline CDR1 and CDR2 sequences are SQVTM and ANQGSEA. This chain's CDR3 is CSVEITGGRQETQYF. The CDR3 DNA reads TGCAGCGTTGAAATAACGGGGGGCCGACAAGAGACCCAGTACTTC.

Here the CDR3 DNA reads TGTGCCAGCAGTCTAACATTGGACACTGAAGCTTTCTTT. Amino acids: CASSLTLDTEAFF. The rearrangement joins TRBV6-2 or TRBV6-3 to TRBJ1-1; D is ambiguous. This CDR3 contains 13 residues. CDR1 is MNHEY, CDR2 SVGEGT, per germline. Deletions cut 5 bases from V and 3 bases from J, with 10 bases between.

The chain couples TRBV19 to TRBJ2-2, with D maybe TRBD1 (6 bases). CDR1 and CDR2 from the germline V gene are LNHDA and SQIVND (reference sequence). The CDR3 consists of 14 residues. V was cut by 6 bases and J by 6 bases, with 14 bases left in between. The CDR3 DNA follows: TGTGCCAGTAGCTACAGGGTCGTCGCCGGGGAGCTGTTTTTT. Its translation is CASSYRVVAGELFF. Combining the CDR3 with reference TRBV19 and TRBJ2-2 gives the whole variable domain DGGITQSPKYLFRKEGQNVTLSCEQNLNHDAMYWYRQDPGQGLRLIYYSQIVNDFQKGDIAEGYSVSREKKESFPLTVTSAQKNPTAFYLCASSYRVVAGELFFGEGSRLTVL.

This clone turned up a few times. The V and J genes are TRBV6-6 and TRBJ1-6; D gene uncertain. The ends were cut back, 4 bases at V and 4 bases at J, with 5 bases in the middle. The CDR3 totals 13 residues. Germline values: CDR1 MNHNY, CDR2 SVGAGI (reference sequence). The CDR3: CASSSVYNSPLHF. The CDR3, as DNA: TGTGCCAGCAGTTCCGTGTATAATTCACCCCTCCACTTT.

In nucleotides, the CDR3 is TGTGCCAGTAGTACCCACCGACAGGGAATAAATGGCTACACCTTC. Encoded protein: CASSTHRQGINGYTF. This rearrangement joins TRBV19 to TRBJ1-2; 7 nucleotides match TRBD1. The germline V gene has CDR1 LNHDA and CDR2 SQIVND (reference sequence). Germline trimming cut 4 bases from V and 6 bases from J; bases unmatched to any gene: 11. This CDR3 is built from 15 residues.

The V and J genes are TRBV3-1 (or the pseudogene TRBV3-2) and TRBJ2-6, with D unclear. The V and J ends lost 4 bases and 4 bases respectively, with 8 bases between them. The germline V gene has CDR1 LGHDT and CDR2 YNNKEL (reference sequence). This CDR3 is 14 amino acids long. The CDR3 bases are TGTGCCAGCAGCCTGCTTGCCGGGGCCAACGTCCTGACTTTC. This encodes CASSLLAGANVLTF.

This clone has a single count. The CDR3 DNA reads TGTGCCAGCAGTGACCCAGGGGCCTATGGCTACACCTTC. Protein sequence: CASSDPGAYGYTF. The gene calls are TRBV25-1 and TRBJ1-2, with D perhaps matching TRBD1 (6 bases). Germline V gene data show CDR1 as MGHDK and CDR2 as SYGVNS. Trimming removed 3 bases at V and 4 bases at J, with 9 bases between. The CDR3 covers 13 residues.

This clone was counted a single time. The chain employs TRBV20-1 and TRBJ1-6; D is perhaps TRBD1 (5 bases). The CDR3 is made up of 13 amino acids. V lost 3 bases, J lost 5 bases, and 8 bases lay in between. Germline CDR1 DFQATT, CDR2 SNEGSKA (reference sequence). This CDR3 reads CSASGGDNSPLHF. CDR3 coding DNA: TGCAGTGCTAGTGGGGGAGATAATTCACCCCTCCACTTT.